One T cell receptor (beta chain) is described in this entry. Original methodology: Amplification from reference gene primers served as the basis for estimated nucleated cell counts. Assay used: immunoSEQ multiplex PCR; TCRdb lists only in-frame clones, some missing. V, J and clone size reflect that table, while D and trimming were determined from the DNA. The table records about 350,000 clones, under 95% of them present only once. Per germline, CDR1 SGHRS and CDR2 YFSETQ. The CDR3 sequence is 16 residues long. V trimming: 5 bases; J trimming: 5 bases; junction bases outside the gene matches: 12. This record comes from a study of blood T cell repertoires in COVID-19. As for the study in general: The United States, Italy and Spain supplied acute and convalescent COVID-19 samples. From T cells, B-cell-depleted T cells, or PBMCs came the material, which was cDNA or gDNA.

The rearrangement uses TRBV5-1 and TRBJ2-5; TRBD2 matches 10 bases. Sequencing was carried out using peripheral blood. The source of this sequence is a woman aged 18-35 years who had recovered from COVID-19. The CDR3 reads CASRTISGRAYETQYF. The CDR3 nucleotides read TGCGCCAGCAGAACAATAAGCGGGAGGGCCTATGAGACCCAGTACTTC.